This is a list of T cell receptor beta chains from one sample in a study of cytomegalovirus exposure and HLA in healthy donors. The data were produced by immunoSEQ multiplex PCR, yet TCRdb's version contains in-frame clones alone and is incomplete. The repertoire has 150,000 to 200,000 clones, under 85% of them found once; the top ten carry 1.5% to 2%. What was sequenced was PBMCs. All receptors come from a woman aged 25 to 45 in good health and CMV-seronegative. The conserved cysteine and the conserved F or W are not part of the CDR3 here. Each record gives: J gene, V gene, CDR3 protein.

j_gene: TRBJ1-2; v_gene: TRBV7-2; CDR3aa: ASSLSGHTYGYT
j_gene: TRBJ1-5; v_gene: TRBV5-1; CDR3aa: ASSLDGGSDQPQH
j_gene: TRBJ1-1; v_gene: TRBV27; CDR3aa: ASSFREDTEAF
j_gene: TRBJ1-2; v_gene: TRBV2; CDR3aa: ASSEVKGDSYGYT
j_gene: TRBJ1-1; v_gene: TRBV5-1; CDR3aa: ASSLAEPGQGAEAF
j_gene: TRBJ1-5; v_gene: TRBV9; CDR3aa: ASSRGDSHPNQPQH
j_gene: TRBJ2-7; v_gene: TRBV11-2; CDR3aa: ASSLRLLGGDYEQY
j_gene: TRBJ2-3; v_gene: TRBV7-2; CDR3aa: ASSLALAGGTDTQY
j_gene: TRBJ2-1; v_gene: TRBV4-3; CDR3aa: ASSQVGNSYNEQF
j_gene: TRBJ2-7; v_gene: TRBV5-6; CDR3aa: ASSFLTRAEQY